The 31 T cell receptor beta chains below were found in one sample sequenced in a study of blood T cell repertoires in COVID-19 (TCRdb year 2020). The library was built by means of the immunoSEQ multiplex PCR assay. The immuneACCESS repertoire file appears here via TCRdb, limited to in-frame rearrangements. These files lack a portion of the clones; in checked studies, under half of the deficit traces to unresolved V genes, and the cause of the others is not known. The sample has a few hundred thousand clones on record, roughly 90% of them singletons. Under 9.5% of the sample is in the top ten clones. Sequences were obtained from PBMCs or T cells enriched from blood (not recorded which). The receptors stem from a man aged 40-50 years who had recovered from COVID-19.

The rearrangement joins TRBV27 to TRBJ1-2; 8 bases map to TRBD1. Germline CDR1 reads MNHEY; CDR2 reads SMNVEV (reference sequence). With 3 bases clipped from V and 8 bases from J, the junction kept 8 bases outside the gene matches. The CDR3 length is 14 residues. The CDR3 region has the DNA TGTGCCAGCAGTTTGGCCCAGGGGGCTCGGGGCTACACCTTC. It encodes CASSLAQGARGYTF.

This sequence joins TRBV10-2 and TRBJ1-5; D is perhaps TRBD1 (6 bases). Germline CDR1 and CDR2: WSHSY and SAAADI. Between the trimmed V and J ends, which lost 7 bases and 4 bases, there was a span of 17 bases. The CDR3 runs to 15 residues. CDR3 sequence (DNA): TGCGCCAGCAATGATAGAACCGGGACAAATCAGCCCCAGCATTTT. Translating it yields CASNDRTGTNQPQHF.

The V call is TRBV7-3, the J call TRBJ1-6, with D unresolved. CDR3 length equals 15 residues. Germline-derived CDR1 and CDR2 are SGHTA and FQGTGA. Between the trimmed V and J ends, which lost 5 bases and 6 bases, there was a span of 14 bases. For the CDR3, the DNA is TGTGCCAGCAGCCCGGACGGAGGATTTAATTCACCCCTCCACTTT. This encodes CASSPDGGFNSPLHF.

The chain employs TRBV27 and TRBJ1-4; D gene uncertain. This CDR3 comprises 13 residues. Germline CDR1 reads MNHEY; CDR2 reads SMNVEV (reference sequence). With 2 bases removed from V and 3 bases from J, the gap between germline ends came to 4 bases. As DNA, the CDR3 is TGTGCCAGCAGTTTAATATCTAATGAAAAACTGTTTTTT. It specifies CASSLISNEKLFF.

V and J are TRBV2 and TRBJ2-7; TRBD1 matches at 8 bases. The CDR3 runs to 18 residues. Germline CDR1 is SNHLY and CDR2 is FYNNEI. Trimming at V came to 3 bases and at J to 0 bases, leaving 13 bases not matched to a gene. CDR3 amino acids: CASSDQGATEVLSYEQYF. The DNA for the CDR3 is TGTGCCAGCAGTGATCAGGGGGCTACGGAAGTCCTCTCCTACGAGCAGTACTTC.

This clone was detected once. At one end the junction does not follow the germline gene, possibly because of a read error. The J gene is TRBJ1-4, the V gene TRBV19; 8 nucleotides match TRBD1. The CDR3 sequence is 14 residues long. CDR1 LNHDA and CDR2 SQIVND come from the germline V gene (reference sequence). CDR3: CASSNQGAREKLFF. The CDR3 nucleotides read TGTGCCAGTAGTAATCAGGGGGCGCGTGAAAAATTGTTTTTT.

This clone appeared a single time. V gene TRBV24-1 combines with J gene TRBJ2-3, with D uncertain. The CDR3 is 15 amino acids. CDR1 is KGHDR and CDR2 is SFDVKD in the germline V gene. The V gene lost 7 bases and the J gene lost 1 base, with 14 bases spanning the gap. CDR3 residues: CATRKSTTRTDTQYF. Written as DNA, the CDR3 is TGTGCCACCAGGAAATCCACGACACGCACAGATACGCAGTATTTT.

The chain employs TRBV7-8 and TRBJ1-1; 7 bases map to TRBD1. V was clipped by 6 bases and J by 4 bases; unmatched bases: 5. CDR3 size: 13 residues. The V gene's germline CDR1 is SGHVS and CDR2 FQNEAQ. The CDR3 protein is CASRTNRGTEAFF. The DNA for the CDR3 is TGTGCCAGCAGAACGAACAGGGGCACTGAAGCTTTCTTT.

The chain carries TRBV7-2 and TRBJ2-2; tentatively, D is TRBD1 (5 bases). V lost 8 bases to trimming and J lost 8 bases, with 12 bases between them. The CDR3 length is 12 residues. Germline lookup yields CDR1 SGHTA and CDR2 FQGNSA. CDR3 bases: TGTGCCAGCGCTCTTAGGGGTGGGGAGCTGTTTTTT. Translation gives CASALRGGELFF. The whole variable domain, remainder taken from reference TRBV7-2 and TRBJ2-2, is GAGVSQSPSNKVTEKGKDVELRCDPISGHTALYWYRQSLGQGLEFLIYFQGNSAPDKSGLPSDRFSAERTGGSVSTLTIQRTQQEDSAVYLCASALRGGELFFGEGSRLTVL.

As DNA, the CDR3 is TGCGCCAGCAGCTTGGAGGGGGGGTCCAATCAGCCCCAGCATTTT. It is translated as CASSLEGGSNQPQHF. The chain carries TRBV5-1 and TRBJ1-5; a weak D match, TRBD1 (6 bases). Trimming removed 0 bases at V and 3 bases at J, with 10 bases between. The CDR3 covers 15 residues. CDR1 SGHRS and CDR2 YFSETQ come from the germline V gene.

The chain combines TRBV10-3 with TRBJ1-4; D is undetermined. Germline-derived CDR1 and CDR2 are ENHRY and SYGVKD. CDR3 size: 13 residues. Trimming removed 8 bases from V and 8 bases from J, with 15 bases in between. The CDR3 nucleotides are TGTGCCATCTCGCATACAGATGAAGAAAAACTGTTTTTT. Translated, it gives CAISHTDEEKLFF.

The genes are TRBV12-5 and TRBJ2-1; no firm D call. The germline CDR1 and CDR2 sequences are LGHNT and FRNRAP. Trimming removed 1 base from V and 7 bases from J, with 5 bases in between. The CDR3 sequence is 12 residues long. CDR3 DNA sequence: TGTGCTAGTGGTTTGGCAGGAAATGAGCAGTTCTTC. This gives the protein CASGLAGNEQFF.

A single count supports this clone. The V call is TRBV9, the J call TRBJ2-7; perhaps TRBD2 as D (5 bases). Trimming shortened V by 4 bases and J by 3 bases, and 17 bases separated the two germline ends. The CDR3 runs to 15 residues. Germline V gene data show CDR1 as SGDLS and CDR2 as YYNGEE. This CDR3 reads CASSPKDGSYYEQYF. The CDR3 coding sequence is TGTGCCAGCAGCCCGAAGGATGGGAGTTACTACGAGCAGTACTTC.

The V and J genes are TRBV5-1 and TRBJ2-3; tentative D call: TRBD2 (6 bases). The ends were cut back, 7 bases at V and 0 bases at J, with 15 bases in the middle. The CDR3 has 15 residues. Germline loops: CDR1 SGHRS, CDR2 YFSETQ. In DNA, the CDR3 is TGCGCCAGCGGATTAGCGGAGTTAAGCACAGATACGCAGTATTTT. It is translated as CASGLAELSTDTQYF.

The table lists this clone with a count of one. This sequence joins TRBV7-8 and TRBJ2-2; 8 bases fit TRBD2. The CDR3 length is 15 residues. Germline CDR1 reads SGHVS; CDR2 reads FQNEAQ. Unmatched junction bases numbered 2, after V lost 5 bases and J lost 0 bases. The chain's CDR3 is CASSRLATNTGELFF. CDR3 coding DNA: TGTGCCAGCAGCCGACTAGCGACGAACACCGGGGAGCTGTTTTTT.

The rearrangement links TRBV11-3 to TRBJ1-1, with 9 bases matching TRBD1. CDR1 SGHNT and CDR2 YENEEA come from the germline V gene. Unmatched junction bases numbered 10, after V lost 3 bases and J lost 11 bases. CDR3 length equals 14 residues. The CDR3, as DNA: TGTGCCAGCAGCTTCCGGGACAGGGCTTATGGGGCTTTCTTT. This codes for CASSFRDRAYGAFF. The variable domain in full, with the rest retrieved from reference TRBV11-3 and TRBJ1-1, is EAGVVQSPRYKIIEKKQPVAFWCNPISGHNTLYWYLQNLGQGPELLIRYENEEAVDDSQLPKDRFSAERLKGVDSTLKIQPAELGDSAVYLCASSFRDRAYGAFFGQGTRLTVV.

This clone was seen only once. V is TRBV4-1 and J is TRBJ2-7; 8 nucleotides agree with TRBD2. The V segment lost 4 bases and the J segment 0 bases; nucleotides outside the gene matches: 2. Germline V gene lookup returns CDR1 MGHRA and CDR2 YSYEKL. The CDR3 runs 14 residues. CDR3 nucleotides: TGCGCCAGCAGCCTTGGGACTAGCTCCTACGAGCAGTACTTC. This gives the protein CASSLGTSSYEQYF.

The CDR3 coding sequence is TGTGCCAGCAGACACCTAACTAGCGGGAGGAGCTACGAGCAGTACTTC. It codes for CASRHLTSGRSYEQYF. The chain links TRBV28 to TRBJ2-7; 12 bases align to TRBD2. The V segment lost 6 bases and the J segment 3 bases; nucleotides outside the gene matches: 9. The CDR3 sequence is 16 residues long. CDR1 is MDHEN and CDR2 is SYDVKM in the germline V gene.

This clone was recorded only once. This chain links TRBV6-5 with TRBJ1-1; 9 positions match TRBD1. The CDR3 extends over 15 amino acids. Germline V gene lookup returns CDR1 MNHEY and CDR2 SVGAGI. V lost 0 bases and J lost 5; bases outside the gene matches: 4. CDR3 bases: TGTGCCAGCAGTTACTCCGGGACAGGGTATACTGAAGCTTTCTTT. Amino acids: CASSYSGTGYTEAFF.

The chain employs TRBV9 and TRBJ2-1; 8 positions match TRBD2. The CDR3 has 17 amino acids. Germline CDR1 and CDR2: SGDLS and YYNGEE. J was trimmed by 9 bases and V by 3 bases; bases with no gene match: 17. CDR3 sequence reads: CASSGTIAGILGGEQFF. CDR3 in DNA: TGTGCCAGCAGCGGGACCATAGCGGGAATTCTGGGTGGTGAGCAGTTCTTC. The full variable domain, its missing parts supplied by reference TRBV9 and TRBJ2-1, is DSGVTQTPKHLITATGQRVTLRCSPRSGDLSVYWYQQSLDQGLQFLIQYYNGEERAKGNILERFSAQQFPDLHSELNLSSLELGDSALYFCASSGTIAGILGGEQFFGPGTRLTVL.

The chain employs TRBV19 and TRBJ2-3, with 10 positions matching TRBD2. The CDR3 contains 17 residues. Germline V gene sequence: CDR1 LNHDA, CDR2 SQIVND (reference sequence). The ends lost 3 bases at V and 2 bases at J; junction bases unmatched: 8. The CDR3 coding sequence is TGTGCCAGTAGTATGAATATAGCGGGGGGTTACACAGATACGCAGTATTTT. The encoded protein is CASSMNIAGGYTDTQYF.

The gene calls are TRBV24-1 and TRBJ2-3; 12 bases agree with TRBD2. Germline V gives CDR1 KGHDR, CDR2 SFDVKD. The junction had 10 bases not matched to a gene; V was cut back by 1 base and J by 6 bases. The CDR3 has 18 residues. The CDR3 here is CATSDFRIASGRVDTQYF. Written as DNA, the CDR3 is TGTGCCACCAGTGATTTCCGAATAGCTAGCGGGAGGGTGGATACGCAGTATTTT.

The chain combines TRBV19 with TRBJ1-2; 10 nucleotides agree with TRBD1. V lost 6 bases and J lost 10; bases outside the gene matches: 5. Per the germline V gene, CDR1 is LNHDA and CDR2 is SQIVND (reference sequence). This CDR3 has 12 residues. Here the CDR3 DNA reads TGTGCCAGTAGCTGGGACAGGGGTTACTACACCTTC. Its protein is CASSWDRGYYTF.

This clone has more than one count but fewer than ten. The gene calls are TRBV20-1 and TRBJ2-1; D unclear. Trimming cost V 3 bases and J 2 bases, with 11 bases left between them. This CDR3 contains 14 residues. CDR1 and CDR2 from the germline V gene are DFQATT and SNEGSKA (reference sequence). The CDR3 loop reads CSASPVSTYNEQFF. The CDR3 nucleotides read TGCAGTGCTAGTCCGGTATCTACCTACAATGAGCAGTTCTTC.

This sequence joins TRBV18 and TRBJ2-2, with a possible D match to TRBD1 (5 bases). The ends were cut back, 4 bases at V and 0 bases at J, with 15 bases in the middle. CDR1 and CDR2 (germline): KGHSH, LQKENI. The CDR3 runs to 17 residues. The DNA for the CDR3 is TGTGCCAGCTCACAGCCCCAGGTGACAGCGAACACCGGGGAGCTGTTTTTT. Protein product: CASSQPQVTANTGELFF.

The rearrangement uses TRBV5-4 and TRBJ2-7; TRBD1 matches at 9 bases. Trimming at V came to 4 bases and at J to 2 bases, leaving 1 base not matched to a gene. This CDR3 spans 13 amino acids. The germline gives CDR1 SGHNT, CDR2 YYREEE (reference sequence). CDR3 sequence: CASSRDRAYEQYF. CDR3 in DNA: TGTGCCAGCAGCCGGGACAGGGCCTACGAGCAGTACTTC.

The chain employs TRBV2 and TRBJ1-5; 7 bases agree with TRBD1. Germline V gene lookup returns CDR1 SNHLY and CDR2 FYNNEI. The junction had 9 bases not matched to a gene; V was cut back by 6 bases and J by 4 bases. CDR3 length: 15 residues. The CDR3 coding sequence is TGTGCCAGCAGCGCAACAGGGGCGATTAATCAGCCCCAGCATTTT. Protein sequence: CASSATGAINQPQHF.

This chain links TRBV9 with TRBJ2-6; D unclear. This CDR3 is 16 amino acids long. Germline V gene data show CDR1 as SGDLS and CDR2 as YYNGEE. The germline V and J ends were trimmed by 0 bases and 4 bases, with 11 bases remaining between them. The chain's CDR3 is CASSVEQASGANVLTF. In nucleotides, the CDR3 is TGTGCCAGCAGCGTAGAACAAGCGTCCGGGGCCAACGTCCTGACTTTC.

V and J are TRBV6-2 or TRBV6-3 and TRBJ2-3, with 8 nucleotides matching TRBD1. CDR3 size: 15 residues. Germline lookup yields CDR1 MNHEY and CDR2 SVGEGT. V lost 2 bases, J lost 4 bases, and 5 bases stayed unmatched. DNA for the CDR3: TGTGCCAGCAGTTACCCCGGACAGGGTGCAGATACGCAGTATTTT. It encodes CASSYPGQGADTQYF.

The chain employs TRBV10-3 and TRBJ1-2; D possibly corresponds to TRBD1 (6 bases). The CDR3 is 14 amino acids. CDR1 is ENHRY and CDR2 is SYGVKD in the germline V gene. V lost 3 bases to trimming and J lost 4 bases, with 12 bases between them. DNA for the CDR3: TGTGCCATCAGTGAAAGGGAAGGGGGCTATGGCTACACCTTC. Its translation is CAISEREGGYGYTF.

This chain uses TRBV18 with TRBJ2-7; D gene ambiguous. The CDR3 is 14 amino acids. CDR1 KGHSH and CDR2 LQKENI come from the germline V gene. Trimming cost V 2 bases and J 2 bases, with 10 bases left between them. The CDR3 region has the DNA TGTGCCAGCTCACCAGAGGCAGTTCCCTACGAGCAGTACTTC. This sequence encodes CASSPEAVPYEQYF.